A selection of T cell receptor beta chains follows, all from one sample in a study of T-cell reconstitution after alpha-beta-depleted transplantation in children. MiXCR, applied by TCRdb to the PCR reads, yields one record per CDR3 protein. The sample lists roughly 240,000 distinct CDR3 sequences, around 8% occurring once. The sample here was PBMCs, mostly from graft donor cells, taken 180 days after TCRalphabeta/CD19-depleted stem cell transplant. The receptors originated from a male patient younger than 18 who had a stem cell transplant for acute lymphoblastic leukemia, so the T cells may come from the graft donor. The CDR3 runs from the conserved cysteine through the conserved F or W. A D gene is named only where the DNA matches it firmly. Clone size is not always given. Where it is, it says once, few, many or a class for expanded clones.

.	few	TRBV5-4	TRBJ2-7	CASSFGGLYEQYF	TGTGCCAGCAGCTTCGGGGGCCTCTACGAGCAGTACTTC
.	many	TRBV12-3/TRBV12-4	TRBJ1-2	CASSRRYGYTF	TGTGCCAGCAGTCGGCGGTATGGCTACACCTTC
.	few	TRBV24-1	TRBJ2-5	CATSDAGLGGGETQYF	TGTGCCACCAGTGATGCGGGACTCGGAGGAGGAGAGACCCAGTACTTC
.	few	TRBV19	TRBJ2-5	CASRGTTKETQYF	TGTGCCAGTCGCGGGACGACCAAAGAGACCCAGTACTTC
.	many	TRBV4-1	TRBJ1-1	CASSQVNTEAFF	TGCGCCAGCAGCCAAGTAAACACTGAAGCTTTCTTT
TRBD1	many	TRBV29-1	TRBJ1-2	CSCWTGAWTF	TGCAGCTGCTGGACAGGTGCCTGGACCTTC
TRBD2	many	TRBV20-1	TRBJ2-3	CSASGLAGADTQYF	TGCAGTGCCTCGGGACTAGCGGGAGCAGATACGCAGTATTTT
.	many	TRBV7-3	TRBJ2-2	CASSVGLAAGELFF	TGTGCCAGCAGCGTAGGCCTAGCTGCCGGGGAGCTGTTTTTT
TRBD1	few	TRBV24-1	TRBJ2-5	CATSDRTGTAYQETQYF	TGTGCCACCAGTGATAGAACCGGGACAGCGTACCAAGAGACCCAGTACTTC
TRBD2	few	TRBV4-2	TRBJ2-5	CASSQDPSGGAGETQYF	TGTGCCAGCAGCCAAGATCCGAGCGGGGGGGCGGGAGAGACCCAGTACTTC
TRBD1	many	TRBV27	TRBJ2-2	CASSPRTGGNTGELFF	TGTGCCAGCAGCCCCCGGACAGGGGGTAACACCGGGGAGCTGTTTTTT
.	many	TRBV7-9	TRBJ1-3	CASNAEQGKGNTIYF	TGTGCCAGCAACGCCGAACAGGGAAAAGGAAACACCATATATTTT
TRBD1	many	TRBV12-3/TRBV12-4	TRBJ2-4	CASSPNRGQAKNIQYF	TGTGCCAGCAGTCCCAACAGGGGGCAGGCCAAAAACATTCAGTACTTC
TRBD2	many	TRBV29-1	TRBJ2-4	CSVSLGTSGSRYIQYF	TGCAGCGTTAGCCTAGGGACTAGCGGGAGTAGGTACATTCAGTACTTC
TRBD2	.	TRBV7-8	TRBJ2-7	CASSGGGQGHPLF	TGTGCCAGCAGCGGCGGGGGTCAGGGTCATCCCCTTTTC
TRBD1	few	TRBV6-9	TRBJ1-5	CASSSFSRRGSNQPQHF	TGTGCCAGCAGTTCCTTTTCTCGCAGGGGGAGCAATCAGCCCCAGCATTTT
.	many	TRBV6-2/TRBV6-3	TRBJ2-2	CASKLQGTGELFF	TGTGCCAGCAAGCTACAGGGCACCGGGGAGCTGTTTTTT
TRBD1	many	TRBV29-1	TRBJ2-4	CSAGPGGSSKAKNIQYF	TGCAGCGCCGGCCCAGGGGGAAGTAGTAAAGCCAAAAACATTCAGTACTTC
.	many	TRBV12-5	TRBJ2-2	CASGLVLGGFGTGELFF	TGTGCTAGTGGTTTGGTACTAGGGGGGTTTGGAACCGGGGAGCTGTTTTTT
.	many	TRBV6-2/TRBV6-3	TRBJ2-7	CASSYGIWAGNYEQYF	TGTGCCAGCAGTTATGGAATTTGGGCAGGGAACTACGAGCAGTACTTC
.	many	TRBV20-1	TRBJ2-5	CSAPHGAAQETQYF	TGCAGTGCTCCCCACGGGGCAGCACAAGAGACCCAGTACTTC
TRBD1	many	TRBV10-3	TRBJ2-5	CAISESVEGTGMMETQYF	TGTGCCATCAGTGAGTCGGTGGAGGGGACAGGGATGATGGAGACCCAGTACTTC
.	many	TRBV6-5	TRBJ1-5	CASSYLGIGANSNQPQHF	TGTGCCAGCAGTTACCTAGGCATCGGGGCTAATAGCAATCAGCCCCAGCATTTT
TRBD1	many	TRBV7-2	TRBJ1-1	CASSNTQGAAEAFF	TGTGCCAGCAGCAACACCCAGGGGGCAGCTGAAGCTTTCTTT
TRBD2	many	TRBV3-1	TRBJ2-1	CASSQALAGGGRFF	TGTGCCAGCAGCCAAGCACTAGCGGGAGGGGGGCGGTTCTTC
.	many	TRBV6-5	TRBJ1-1	CASSTRVMNTEAFF	TGTGCCAGCAGCACTAGGGTAATGAACACTGAAGCTTTCTTT
.	many	TRBV27	TRBJ2-5	CASSLSGFQETQYF	TGTGCCAGCAGTTTATCGGGGTTCCAAGAGACCCAGTACTTC
TRBD1	many	TRBV7-9	TRBJ2-5	CASSFPLQGAQETQYF	TGTGCCAGCAGCTTTCCCCTACAGGGGGCTCAAGAGACCCAGTACTTC
TRBD1	many	TRBV5-1	TRBJ1-2	CASSPGGQGVGYTF	TGCGCCAGCAGCCCCGGGGGACAGGGAGTTGGCTACACCTTC
.	many	TRBV7-9	TRBJ1-1	CASSSRGLNTEAFF	TGTGCCAGCAGCTCCCGTGGGCTGAACACTGAAGCTTTCTTT
.	many	TRBV10-3	TRBJ1-2	CAITLEAKANYGYTF	TGTGCCATCACCCTAGAGGCTAAAGCTAACTATGGCTACACCTTC
.	many	TRBV28	TRBJ2-7	CASPLCGSTYEQYF	TGTGCCAGCCCCTTATGCGGCAGCACCTACGAGCAGTACTTC
.	.	TRBV20-1	TRBJ1-5	CSATRRGYSNQPQHF	TGCAGTGCTACCCGACGGGGTTATAGCAATCAGCCCCAGCATTTT
.	few	TRBV3-1	TRBJ2-4	CASSPRRGDKNIQYF	TGTGCCAGCAGCCCCCGGAGGGGGGATAAAAACATTCAGTACTTC
TRBD1	many	TRBV10-3	TRBJ1-2	CAIRKQGAGYGYTF	TGTGCCATCAGGAAGCAGGGGGCCGGCTATGGCTACACCTTC
.	many	TRBV21-1	TRBJ1-5	CASSKERVGSNQPQHF	TGTGCCAGCAGCAAAGAGAGGGTAGGGAGCAATCAGCCCCAGCATTTT
.	many	TRBV10-2	TRBJ1-1	CASSEEAGVNTEAFF	TGCGCCAGCAGTGAGGAGGCAGGGGTGAACACTGAAGCTTTCTTT
TRBD2	many	TRBV7-9	TRBJ2-3	CASSSTLFSGRTDTQYF	TGTGCCAGCAGCTCCACCCTCTTTAGCGGGAGAACAGATACGCAGTATTTT
TRBD2	many	TRBV3-1	TRBJ2-4	CASSPSSGRNLQYF	TGTGCCAGCAGCCCGTCTAGCGGGAGGAATCTTCAGTACTTC